This entry describes one T cell receptor beta chain. Its target is not known. Stated time point: newly diagnosed GD, antithyroid drugs for less than 3 months. TCR sequences were obtained from RNA taken from PBMCs. EDTA tubes received approximately 10 milliliters of drawn peripheral blood. With 5 bases clipped from V and 3 bases from J, the junction kept 11 bases outside the gene matches. The CDR3 loop spans 16 amino acids. Per germline, CDR1 ENHRY and CDR2 SYGVKD. The data derive from a study of regulatory T cells in long-lasting Graves disease. For the study at large: Under 3 months of antithyroid drugs had been taken by newly diagnosed Graves' patients.

Study-wide findings and caveats: Persistent disease was characterized by preferential usage of TRBV28, TRBJ1-2 and TRBJ2-5. Newly diagnosed patients shared 850 to 1,000 public clonotypes; persistent patients shared approximately 2,900.

According to the study, TCR beta libraries were built with iRepertoire HTBI primers and CDR3-region Arm-PCR. TCRdb independently ran MiXCR on the multiplex PCR reads; one entry per CDR3 protein. The table shows roughly 420,000 distinct CDR3 sequences, with less than 20% occurring only once. These data were likewise used in another study, on T cells in Graves' hyperthyroidism and ophthalmopathy.

This TCR derives from a woman younger than 45 with Graves disease. The source was peripheral blood mononuclear cells (PBMCs), collected at new diagnosis, from a patient treated with antithyroid drugs. The genes are TRBV10-3 and TRBJ2-7; TRBD2 matches at 9 bases. The CDR3 region has the DNA TGTGCCATCAGTACCCTCAGGAAGCGGGGGGACTACGAGCAGTACTTC. This sequence encodes CAISTLRKRGDYEQYF.